One and the same sample provided the 7 T cell receptor beta chains below, sequenced in a study of blood T cell repertoires in COVID-19. Assay: immunoSEQ multiplex PCR; the TCRdb copy retains only in-frame clones and omits some. Of around 110,000 clones listed, 90% were seen once; the top ten hold 1.5% to 2%. The sample taken for sequencing was peripheral blood. These TCRs come from a human donor with active COVID-19. The donor label of this sample is uncertain.

V and J are TRBV12-3 or TRBV12-4 and TRBJ1-5, with 9 nucleotides matching TRBD1. The junction had 4 bases not matched to a gene; V was cut back by 6 bases and J by 7 bases. This CDR3 is 13 amino acids long. CDR3 protein: CASRGQGGQPQHF. The CDR3 DNA follows: TGTGCCAGCAGGGGACAGGGCGGCCAGCCCCAGCATTTT.

The gene calls are TRBV4-3 and TRBJ1-2, with 8 nucleotides matching TRBD1. The CDR3 contains 14 residues. V lost 3 bases to trimming and J lost 4 bases; unmatched junction nucleotides: 4. Germline CDR1 LGHNA, CDR2 YSLEER. The CDR3 here is CASSQDRVGYGYTF. As DNA, the CDR3 is TGCGCCAGCAGCCAGGACAGGGTTGGCTATGGCTACACCTTC.

The rearrangement joins TRBV5-1 to TRBJ2-7; unclear D gene. The V gene lost 9 bases and the J gene lost 0 bases, with 13 bases spanning the gap. The CDR3 is 13 amino acids. Germline CDR1 SGHRS, CDR2 YFSETQ. CDR3: CATSQGVSYEQYF. As DNA, the CDR3 is TGCGCCACCTCACAAGGAGTCTCCTACGAGCAGTACTTC.

This chain connects TRBV7-9 to TRBJ2-3, with 13 bases identical to TRBD2. Germline-derived CDR1 and CDR2 are SEHNR and FQNEAQ (reference sequence). The CDR3 contains 17 residues. After removal of 5 bases from V and 4 bases from J, the junction contained 9 bases not matched to a gene. The CDR3 protein is CASSRRLAGGEADTQYF. DNA of the CDR3: TGTGCCAGCAGCCGGAGACTAGCGGGGGGAGAGGCAGATACGCAGTATTTT.

This chain links TRBV7-3 with TRBJ2-1; 8 bases align to TRBD2. CDR1 and CDR2 from the germline V gene are SGHTA and FQGTGA. The J segment lost 5 bases and the V segment lost 4 bases, leaving 13 bases of the junction unmatched. The CDR3 is 17 amino acids. CDR3 sequence reads: CASSSQPLAGPHNEQFF. CDR3 in DNA: TGTGCCAGCAGCTCCCAACCCTTAGCGGGACCGCACAATGAGCAGTTCTTC.

CDR3 nucleotide sequence: TGTGCCAGCAGCTTAGGAGCTAGCGGGGAGCAGTTCTTC. Protein sequence: CASSLGASGEQFF. The V and J genes are TRBV7-9 and TRBJ2-1, with 8 bases fitting TRBD2. V trimming: 1 base; J trimming: 10 bases; junction bases outside the gene matches: 3. CDR1 is SEHNR, CDR2 FQNEAQ, per germline (reference sequence). This CDR3 spans 13 amino acids.

V is TRBV12-3 or TRBV12-4 and J is TRBJ1-4; D is uncertain. Trimming took 2 bases from V and 6 from J, leaving 7 bases between them. This CDR3 spans 13 amino acids. In DNA form, the CDR3 reads TGTGCCAGCAGTTTAAACAGTCATGAAAAACTGTTTTTT. This encodes CASSLNSHEKLFF.